Listed below are T cell receptor beta chains from one sample, sequenced in a study of identifying expanded T cells in peripheral blood. Profiled with immunoSEQ multiplex PCR; TCRdb holds only in-frame clones, not every one. The repertoire consists of approximately 75,000 clones, with roughly 90% occurring once and the leading ten covering over 2.5%. The sample taken for sequencing was blood. The receptors were sampled from a person aged 18 to 75 in good health. CDR3s include the opening cysteine and the closing phenylalanine or tryptophan. A D gene is named only where the DNA matches it firmly. Clone size is not always given. Where it is, it says once, few, many or a class for expanded clones.

v_gene	d_gene	j_gene	abundance	CDR3nt	CDR3aa
TRBV15	-	TRBJ2-5	-	TGTGCCACCAGCAGAGCCCAGGGACCGCAACAAGAGACCCAGTACTTC	CATSRAQGPQQETQYF
TRBV5-4	-	TRBJ2-7	-	TGTGCCAGCAGCTTGGTTTGGAAGGAGGAGCAGTACTTC	CASSLVWKEEQYF
TRBV7-9	TRBD2	TRBJ2-7	-	TGTGCCAGCAGCCCACCAAAAAGACTAGCGGGAGAGGTTTACGAGCAGTACTTC	CASSPPKRLAGEVYEQYF
TRBV2	-	TRBJ2-5	-	TGTGCCAGCAGTGCGGGGGGCGGGAGATCGGAGACCCAGTACTTC	CASSAGGGRSETQYF
TRBV19	-	TRBJ2-2	-	TGTGCCAGTAGTATCCAGGGAGTGGACACCGGGGAGCTGTTTTTT	CASSIQGVDTGELFF
TRBV19	TRBD1	TRBJ1-2	-	TGTGCCAGTGGCGTCGGGACAGGGAGGCGCCAGGTCGTTGGCTACACCTTC	CASGVGTGRRQVVGYTF
TRBV2	-	TRBJ2-2	-	TGTGCCAGCAGTGGGGGCGGACCAAGGAACGGGGAGCTGTTTTTT	CASSGGGPRNGELFF
TRBV5-5	-	TRBJ2-1	-	TGTGCCAGCAGCTCGCGCAACAATGAGCAGTTCTTC	CASSSRNNEQFF
TRBV19	-	TRBJ1-5	-	TGTGCCAGTAGTGCCCAGGGCTGGGGACAGCCCCAGCATTTT	CASSAQGWGQPQHF
TRBV10-3	-	TRBJ2-7	-	TGTGCCACCATGGCCAAGCTACCTGACTACGAGCAGTACTTC	CATMAKLPDYEQYF
TRBV4-3	-	TRBJ1-2	-	TGCGCCAGCAGCCAAGCAGGGCAGGGGTATGGCTACACCTTC	CASSQAGQGYGYTF
TRBV5-1	-	TRBJ2-7	-	TGCGCCAGCAGCTTGCAGACCTCGTCCTACGAGCAGTACTTC	CASSLQTSSYEQYF
TRBV5-1	-	TRBJ1-2	-	TGCGCCAGCAGCCGGGGTCACTATGGCTACACCTTC	CASSRGHYGYTF
TRBV19	TRBD2	TRBJ2-3	-	TGTGCCAGTAGTGGAAATAGCGGGAGAACAGATACGCAGTATTTT	CASSGNSGRTDTQYF
TRBV10-3	-	TRBJ2-1	-	TGTGCCAGCAGTATGGGACTGGATTACAATGAGCAGTTCTTC	CASSMGLDYNEQFF
TRBV28	TRBD1	TRBJ2-7	-	TGTGCCAGCAAGAGACAGGGGGCGCCCTACGAGCAGTACTTC	CASKRQGAPYEQYF
TRBV5-1	TRBD1	TRBJ1-1	-	TGCGCCAGCAGCTTGGCCGGACAGGGGAGGGAGACTTTCTTT	CASSLAGQGRETFF
TRBV9	-	TRBJ2-7	-	TGTGCCAGCAGCGTAGGAATTGGCGAGTCGTACGAGCAGTACTTC	CASSVGIGESYEQYF
TRBV6-1	-	TRBJ1-5	-	TGTGCCAGCAGTGAAGACTCTTTTCCCAATCAGCCCCAGCATTTT	CASSEDSFPNQPQHF
TRBV7-8	-	TRBJ1-3	-	TGTGCCAGCAGCTTACAGAGGGCCTCTGGAAACACCATATATTTT	CASSLQRASGNTIYF
TRBV6-4	TRBD1	TRBJ1-6	-	TGTGCCAGCAGTCACGGACAGGCGGATCGGTCCTATAATTCACCCCTCCACTTT	CASSHGQADRSYNSPLHF
TRBV6-4	-	TRBJ2-3	once	TGTGCCAGCAGAGGGTTTACCGGGAGATCTAGCTCGGATACGCAGTATTTT	CASRGFTGRSSSDTQYF
TRBV11-1	-	TRBJ2-1	-	TGTGCCAGCAGCATCAACTTCAATGAGCAGTTCTTC	CASSINFNEQFF
TRBV6-6	-	TRBJ1-2	-	TGTGCCAGCAGCAGGGTAGACTATGGCTACACCTTC	CASSRVDYGYTF
TRBV5-1	TRBD2	TRBJ2-2	-	TGCGCCAGCAGCTTGGGGCTAGCGGGAGTTGGTAACGGGGAGCTGTTTTTT	CASSLGLAGVGNGELFF
TRBV7-2	TRBD2	TRBJ2-7	-	TGTGCCAGCAGCTTAGGTCGGGGGGGACTAGGCGAGCAGTACTTC	CASSLGRGGLGEQYF
TRBV11-3	-	TRBJ2-7	-	TGTGCCAGCAGCCTCGAACCCGTCTCCGAGCAGTACTTC	CASSLEPVSEQYF
TRBV6-1	TRBD1	TRBJ1-5	-	TGTGCCAGCAGTACAGGGGTCTACAATCAGCCCCAGCATTTT	CASSTGVYNQPQHF
TRBV5-1	TRBD2	TRBJ2-5	-	TGCGCCAGCAGGACTAGCGGGGTCCTTCAAGAGACCCAGTACTTC	CASRTSGVLQETQYF
TRBV19	TRBD1	TRBJ2-7	-	TGTGCCAGTAGTAGCCCGGGACAGGGGGCCGACGAGCAGTACTTC	CASSSPGQGADEQYF
TRBV28	TRBD1	TRBJ2-7	few	TGTGCCAGCAGTTTGGGAACCAAAGGACAGGGGACGTACGAGCAGTACTTC	CASSLGTKGQGTYEQYF
TRBV9	-	TRBJ2-2	-	TGTGCCAGCAGCGTAGGAGGGGGCACCGGGGAGCTGTTTTTT	CASSVGGGTGELFF
TRBV15	-	TRBJ2-5	-	TGTGCCACCAGCAGATTTAGACGAGACCACCGACAAGAGACCCAGTACTTC	CATSRFRRDHRQETQYF
TRBV7-2	-	TRBJ2-3	-	TGTGCCAGCAGCTTAGGCGTCCCAGATACGCAGTATTTT	CASSLGVPDTQYF
TRBV9	-	TRBJ1-1	-	TGTGCCAGCAGCCCGTTGGCTGGCGACACTGAAGCTTTCTTT	CASSPLAGDTEAFF
TRBV18	-	TRBJ2-3	-	TGTGCCAGCTCACCTGGTATGGAAGATACGCAGTATTTT	CASSPGMEDTQYF
TRBV7-2	-	TRBJ2-7	few	TGTGCCAGCAGCTTAAACAGTTTCTACGAGCAGTACTTC	CASSLNSFYEQYF
TRBV6-5	-	TRBJ2-5	once	TGTGCCAGCAGTAGGGGGGCTCAAGAGACCCAGTACTTC	CASSRGAQETQYF
TRBV25-1	-	TRBJ1-1	once	TGTGCCAGCAGCGCTTCGGGTGTCACTGAAGCTTTCTTT	CASSASGVTEAFF
TRBV5-1	TRBD2	TRBJ2-7	few	TGCGCCAGCAGCGCGGGACTAGCGGACTGGGAGCAGTACTTC	CASSAGLADWEQYF
TRBV28	-	TRBJ2-5	once	TGTGCCAGCAGTTTAAGGGTTTCTAGAGAAGAGACCCAGTACTTC	CASSLRVSREETQYF
TRBV30	-	TRBJ2-6	-	TGTGCCTGGAGTGTACCGGTCTCTGGGGCCAACGTCCTGACTTTC	CAWSVPVSGANVLTF
TRBV15	-	TRBJ1-2	-	TGTGCCACCAGCAGAGATCTAATGGTTGGAGACTATGGCTACACCTTC	CATSRDLMVGDYGYTF
TRBV7-2	-	TRBJ2-7	-	TGTGCCAGCAGCTTTCCCCCCCGCAACGAGCAGTACTTC	CASSFPPRNEQYF
TRBV4-3	-	TRBJ2-7	once	TGCGCCAGCAGCCAAGATCTTACTCTGTACGAGCAGTACTTC	CASSQDLTLYEQYF
TRBV5-6	TRBD1	TRBJ1-2	once	TGTGCCAGCAGCCTCTGGGACAGGGAATATGGCTACACCTTC	CASSLWDREYGYTF
TRBV28	-	TRBJ1-4	-	TGTGCCAGCAGTTTTCGAGGAGGGATTAATGAAAAACTGTTTTTT	CASSFRGGINEKLFF
TRBV6-5	-	TRBJ2-7	-	TGTGCCAGCAGTTACTCGTATGGGGGGTCCTACGAGCAGTACTTC	CASSYSYGGSYEQYF
TRBV6-6	TRBD1	TRBJ1-3	-	TGTGCCAGCTACGGAAACCAGGGGGGCTCTGGAAACACCATATATTTT	CASYGNQGGSGNTIYF
TRBV5-1	-	TRBJ1-1	-	TGCGCCAGCAGCTTGATAGGTCAGTTGAACACTGAAGCTTTCTTT	CASSLIGQLNTEAFF
TRBV5-4	-	TRBJ2-3	once	TGTGCCAGCAGCTTGGCGGGGGGCGAGGCAGATACGCAGTATTTT	CASSLAGGEADTQYF
TRBV19	TRBD2	TRBJ2-7	-	TGTGCCAGTAGTATAGGGGTAGCGGGGGCGTACGAGCAGTACTTC	CASSIGVAGAYEQYF
TRBV10-2	TRBD1	TRBJ1-2	-	TGCGCCAGCAGCACAGGGGGCGACTATGGCTACACCTTC	CASSTGGDYGYTF
TRBV19	-	TRBJ2-2	-	TGTGCCAGTACGTCAGGGAGAGGGTACACCGGGGAGCTGTTTTTT	CASTSGRGYTGELFF
TRBV19	TRBD1	TRBJ2-7	-	TGTGCCAGTAGTCCCAGGGGGCTTACCTACGAGCAGTACTTC	CASSPRGLTYEQYF
TRBV5-1	TRBD2	TRBJ2-2	-	TGCGCCAGCAGCTTGCGAGGGCCTAGCGGGGGAGGCCCCGGGGAGCTGTTTTTT	CASSLRGPSGGGPGELFF
TRBV6-5	-	TRBJ2-1	-	TGTGCCAGCAGTTACACCGGGAATGTCGGAAACAATGAGCAGTTCTTC	CASSYTGNVGNNEQFF
TRBV6-1	-	TRBJ1-1	-	TGTGCCAGCAGTGAAGGGGGGTATCACAGTAGGACTGAAGCTTTCTTT	CASSEGGYHSRTEAFF
TRBV7-3	TRBD1	TRBJ2-3	-	TGTGCCAGCAGCCCCGACAGGGCGCGGGATACGCAGTATTTT	CASSPDRARDTQYF